This T cell receptor (beta chain) was profiled in a study of shared clonotypes between healthy human individuals. This clone has just a few counts. Assay used: immunoSEQ multiplex PCR; TCRdb lists only in-frame clones, some missing. The sample consists of 550,000 to 600,000 clones, around 77% of them appearing once. Recent acute infections and vaccinations were absent in the healthy HIV-negative adult donors. The sequenced sample was PBMCs. This receptor was obtained from a woman in her thirties or forties in good health. Some clones in this sample may be carry-over from other donors' samples.

As DNA, the CDR3 is TGTGCCAGCAGCGTAGAGATGGGGACTAGCTCGGATGAGCAGTTCTTC. This sequence encodes CASSVEMGTSSDEQFF. V is TRBV9 and J is TRBJ2-1, with 9 bases lining up with TRBD2. CDR1 SGDLS and CDR2 YYNGEE come from the germline V gene. J was trimmed by 8 bases and V by 0 bases; bases with no gene match: 9. The CDR3 spans 16 residues.